The 21 T cell receptor beta chains below were found in one sample sequenced in a study of sequential checkpoint blockade in melanoma. This sample's treatment: randomized to nivolumab then ipilimumab (arm A) or the reverse (arm B). Clones were sequenced by immunoSEQ multiplex PCR, and TCRdb holds only the in-frame ones, with some missing. The table lists fewer than 20,000 clones, over 70% of them singletons. The sample in question was CD8+ T cells sorted from blood (inferred from file names), obtained from a patient given nivolumab and ipilimumab in sequence. The origin of the receptors is a human donor with melanoma.

The chain employs TRBV10-1 and TRBJ2-7; 7 bases align to TRBD1. This CDR3 is built from 16 residues. Germline assignment: CDR1 WNHNN and CDR2 SYGVQD (reference sequence). The J segment lost 2 bases and the V segment lost 1 base, leaving 8 bases of the junction unmatched. DNA for the CDR3: TGCGCCAGCAGTGAGTTTCAGGGGGACAGAGCCTACGAGCAGTACTTC. Translated: CASSEFQGDRAYEQYF.

This clone was observed a single time. The CDR3 DNA reads as TGTGCCAGCAGCTTAAATCAGGGGATCATCTACGAGCAGTACTTC. Translating it yields CASSLNQGIIYEQYF. The V call is TRBV7-2, the J call TRBJ2-7, with D possibly matching TRBD1 (6 bases). The germline gives CDR1 SGHTA, CDR2 FQGNSA. V lost 2 bases to trimming and J lost 3 bases, with 14 bases between them. This CDR3 spans 15 amino acids.

This sequence joins TRBV27 and TRBJ1-3; the match to TRBD1 covers 11 bases. The CDR3 is made up of 15 amino acids. The V gene's germline CDR1 is MNHEY and CDR2 SMNVEV (reference sequence). V was clipped by 2 bases and J by 3 bases; unmatched bases: 0. The CDR3 nucleotides read TGTGCCAGCAGTTTAGGGACAGGGGGTGGAAACACCATATATTTT. Residues: CASSLGTGGGNTIYF.

The chain is built from TRBV15 and TRBJ1-4, with 7 positions matching TRBD1. The ends lost 0 bases at V and 3 bases at J; junction bases unmatched: 10. This CDR3 has 18 amino acids. From germline, CDR1 is LNHNV and CDR2 YYDKDF (reference sequence). In DNA form, the CDR3 reads TGTGCCACCAGCAGAGATTTAAAGGGGGCAGGACCTAATGAAAAACTGTTTTTT. It is translated as CATSRDLKGAGPNEKLFF.

The chain employs TRBV10-3 and TRBJ1-1; D might be TRBD1 (5 bases). The length of the CDR3 is 14 residues. The V gene's germline CDR1 is ENHRY and CDR2 SYGVKD. V dropped 3 bases and J dropped 8 bases, with 16 bases sitting between them. The CDR3 DNA is TGTGCCATCAGTGATGGTTCGGCAGGGAGGGAAGCTTTCTTT. This sequence encodes CAISDGSAGREAFF.

The rearrangement joins TRBV10-3 to TRBJ2-7; 11 bases fit TRBD2. The CDR3 is 17 residues long. The germline CDR1 and CDR2 sequences are ENHRY and SYGVKD. V was clipped by 4 bases and J by 6 bases; unmatched bases: 14. The CDR3 nucleotides read TGTGCCATCAGTGTAGGGTTGGTAGCGGGAGGGCCGGGCGAGCAGTACTTC. It encodes CAISVGLVAGGPGEQYF.

The V and J genes are TRBV5-6 and TRBJ1-4; D unresolved. CDR1 and CDR2 (germline): SGHDT, YYEEEE. The CDR3 is 14 residues long. The ends were cut back, 3 bases at V and 4 bases at J, with 10 bases in the middle. CDR3 sequence: CASSSGLSNEKLFF. CDR3 bases: TGTGCCAGCAGCTCCGGACTGAGTAATGAAAAACTGTTTTTT.

This chain uses TRBV10-1 with TRBJ2-2; 8 bases map to TRBD2. Trimming at V came to 2 bases and at J to 1 base, leaving 6 bases not matched to a gene. CDR1 and CDR2 from the germline V gene are WNHNN and SYGVQD (reference sequence). The CDR3 consists of 17 residues. Here the CDR3 DNA reads TGCGCCAGCAGTGAGGTTATAGCGGGGATGAACACCGGGGAGCTGTTTTTT. Translated: CASSEVIAGMNTGELFF.

Regarding this clone: This specimen includes other DNA sequences encoding the same CDR3. The genes are TRBV18 and TRBJ2-7; unclear D gene. Germline V gene lookup returns CDR1 KGHSH and CDR2 LQKENI. V gave up 3 bases and J gave up 1 base, with 10 bases separating them. The CDR3 is made up of 14 amino acids. CDR3 sequence reads: CASSPPERSYEQYF. For the CDR3, the DNA is TGTGCCAGCTCACCCCCCGAACGGTCCTACGAGCAGTACTTC.

The chain employs TRBV28 and TRBJ1-1, with D hard to call. V shed 3 bases and J shed 5 bases, with 13 bases lying between them. This CDR3 comprises 14 residues. Germline-derived CDR1 and CDR2 are MDHEN and SYDVKM. The CDR3 protein is CASSFGRVGTEAFF. In nucleotides, the CDR3 is TGTGCCAGCAGTTTTGGCCGGGTTGGTACTGAAGCTTTCTTT.

This clone showed up just once. The chain couples TRBV6-1 to TRBJ1-4; D perhaps matches TRBD1 (5 bases). The CDR3 is made up of 15 amino acids. The ends were cut back, 3 bases at V and 8 bases at J, with 16 bases in the middle. CDR1 is MNHNS, CDR2 SASEGT, per germline. This chain's CDR3 is CASSEMAGEREKLFF. In DNA form, the CDR3 reads TGTGCCAGCAGTGAGATGGCGGGGGAAAGGGAAAAACTGTTTTTT.

This chain joins TRBV7-9 and TRBJ1-6, with a possible D match to TRBD1 (5 bases). V was trimmed by 0 bases and J by 8 bases, leaving 8 bases between them. The CDR3 has 14 amino acids. Germline CDR1 SEHNR, CDR2 FQNEAQ (reference sequence). The CDR3 spells CASSLAQTDSPLHF. The CDR3 nucleotides read TGTGCCAGCAGCTTAGCCCAGACAGATTCACCCCTCCACTTT.

This chain connects TRBV28 to TRBJ2-7; D is unclear. Trimming removed 3 bases at V and 3 bases at J, with 12 bases between. CDR3 length: 14 residues. From germline, CDR1 is MDHEN and CDR2 SYDVKM. This CDR3 reads CASSFRPVGYEQYF. The CDR3 coding sequence is TGTGCCAGCAGTTTTCGCCCGGTCGGCTACGAGCAGTACTTC. Filled out from reference TRBV28 and TRBJ2-7, the complete variable domain reads DVKVTQSSRYLVKRTGEKVFLECVQDMDHENMFWYRQDPGLGLRLIYFSYDVKMKEKGDIPEGYSVSREKKERFSLILESASTNQTSMYLCASSFRPVGYEQYFGPGTRLTVT.

Only one count was recorded for this clone. The CDR3: CASTGLAGGLSTGELFF. CDR3 sequence (DNA): TGTGCCAGCACCGGACTAGCGGGGGGGCTGAGCACCGGGGAGCTGTTTTTT. V is TRBV27 and J is TRBJ2-2; the match to TRBD2 covers 15 bases. This CDR3 is 17 amino acids long. The J segment lost 4 bases and the V segment lost 7 bases, leaving 7 bases of the junction unmatched. The germline gives CDR1 MNHEY, CDR2 SMNVEV (reference sequence).

This chain links TRBV7-2 with TRBJ2-3, with TRBD2 matching over 10 bases. Germline CDR1 SGHTA, CDR2 FQGNSA. Germline trimming cut 0 bases from V and 4 bases from J; bases unmatched to any gene: 1. The CDR3 has 15 residues. As DNA, the CDR3 is TGTGCCAGCAGCTTAGCTCTAGCGGGGGCAGATACGCAGTATTTT. It encodes CASSLALAGADTQYF.

The chain joins TRBV19 to TRBJ2-1; D perhaps matches TRBD2 (5 bases). From germline, CDR1 is LNHDA and CDR2 SQIVND (reference sequence). Trimming pared 3 bases from V and 0 bases from J, leaving 18 bases between. This CDR3 has 18 amino acids. The CDR3 nucleotides are TGTGCCAGTAGTATCCGCCCTCCGGGGTTCACCTCCTACAATGAGCAGTTCTTC. Translated, it gives CASSIRPPGFTSYNEQFF.

The chain has TRBV15 and TRBJ1-1; D remains unclear. This CDR3 region has 14 residues. The germline V and J ends were trimmed by 1 base and 5 bases, with 11 bases remaining between them. The germline CDR1 and CDR2 sequences are LNHNV and YYDKDF (reference sequence). The CDR3: CATSRGGGYTEAFF. In DNA, the CDR3 is TGTGCCACCAGCAGAGGGGGAGGTTATACTGAAGCTTTCTTT. Using reference TRBV15 and TRBJ1-1 for the parts outside the CDR3, the full variable domain is DAMVIQNPRYQVTQFGKPVTLSCSQTLNHNVMYWYQQKSSQAPKLLFHYYDKDFNNEADTPDNFQSRRPNTSFCFLDIRSPGLGDTAMYLCATSRGGGYTEAFFGQGTRLTVV.

V usage is TRBV19 and J usage is TRBJ2-7; 7 bases are shared with TRBD1. In germline, CDR1 is LNHDA, CDR2 SQIVND (reference sequence). The V and J ends lost 4 bases and 3 bases, in that order; junction bases with no gene match: 0. The CDR3 loop spans 12 amino acids. CDR3 sequence reads: CASSNRGYEQYF. The CDR3 nucleotides read TGTGCCAGTAGTAACAGGGGCTACGAGCAGTACTTC.

The chain has TRBV15 and TRBJ1-3; D ambiguous. Germline lookup yields CDR1 LNHNV and CDR2 YYDKDF (reference sequence). V shed 3 bases and J shed 0 bases, with 12 bases lying between them. CDR3 size: 16 residues. CDR3 residues: CATSRRGSFSGNTIYF. CDR3 nucleotide sequence: TGTGCCACCAGCAGGCGGGGAAGCTTCTCTGGAAACACCATATATTTT.

V gene TRBV1 combines with J gene TRBJ2-2; TRBD1 is the table's D call, not checked against the DNA. TRBV1 is a pseudogene. The CDR3 is 14 amino acids. The CDR3 DNA follows: TGCACCAGCAGCCAGTACAGGGGTGTCGGGGAGCTGTTTTTT. Its protein product is CTSSQYRGVGELFF.

The chain has TRBV28 and TRBJ2-5; possible D gene TRBD1, 8 bases. CDR1 MDHEN and CDR2 SYDVKM come from the germline V gene. This CDR3 contains 15 residues. Trimming shortened V by 6 bases and J by 4 bases, and 18 bases separated the two germline ends. The CDR3 region has the DNA TGTGCCAGCAGCCGACAGGGGACGGGGGGAGAGACCCAGTACTTC. Protein: CASSRQGTGGETQYF.